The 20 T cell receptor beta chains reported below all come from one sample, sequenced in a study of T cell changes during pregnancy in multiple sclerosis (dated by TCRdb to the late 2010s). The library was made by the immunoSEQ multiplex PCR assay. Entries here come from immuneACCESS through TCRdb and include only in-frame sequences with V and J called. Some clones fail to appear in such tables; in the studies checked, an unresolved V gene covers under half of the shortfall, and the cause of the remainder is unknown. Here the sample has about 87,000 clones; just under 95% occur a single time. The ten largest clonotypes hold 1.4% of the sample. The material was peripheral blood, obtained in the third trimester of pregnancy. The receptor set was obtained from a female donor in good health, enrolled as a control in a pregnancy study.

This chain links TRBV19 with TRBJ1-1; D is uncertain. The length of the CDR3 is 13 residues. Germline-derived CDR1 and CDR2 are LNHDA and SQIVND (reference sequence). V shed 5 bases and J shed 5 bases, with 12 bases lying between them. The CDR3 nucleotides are TGTGCCAGTAGTCCAGAACGCAGGACTGAAGCTTTCTTT. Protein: CASSPERRTEAFF.

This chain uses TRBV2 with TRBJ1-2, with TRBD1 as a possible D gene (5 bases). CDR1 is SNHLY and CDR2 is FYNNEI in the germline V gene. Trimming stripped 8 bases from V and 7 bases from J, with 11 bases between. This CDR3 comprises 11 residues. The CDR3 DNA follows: TGTGCCAGCTCGGACATCCTTGGCTACACCTTC. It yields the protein CASSDILGYTF.

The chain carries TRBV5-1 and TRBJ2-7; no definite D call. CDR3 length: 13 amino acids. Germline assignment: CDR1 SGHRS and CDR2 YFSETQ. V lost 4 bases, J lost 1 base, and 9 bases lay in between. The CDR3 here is CASSVTVSYEQYF. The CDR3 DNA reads TGCGCCAGCAGCGTAACAGTATCCTACGAGCAGTACTTC. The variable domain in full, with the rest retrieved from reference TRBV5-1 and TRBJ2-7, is KAGVTQTPRYLIKTRGQQVTLSCSPISGHRSVSWYQQTPGQGLQFLFEYFSETQRNKGNFPGRFSGRQFSNSRSEMNVSTLELGDSALYLCASSVTVSYEQYFGPGTRLTVT.

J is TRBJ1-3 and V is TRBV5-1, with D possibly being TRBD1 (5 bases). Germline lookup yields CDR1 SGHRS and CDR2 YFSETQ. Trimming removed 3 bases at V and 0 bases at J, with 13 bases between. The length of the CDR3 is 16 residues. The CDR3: CASSSDQGFSGNTIYF. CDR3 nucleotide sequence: TGCGCCAGCAGCTCGGATCAGGGATTCTCTGGAAACACCATATATTTT.

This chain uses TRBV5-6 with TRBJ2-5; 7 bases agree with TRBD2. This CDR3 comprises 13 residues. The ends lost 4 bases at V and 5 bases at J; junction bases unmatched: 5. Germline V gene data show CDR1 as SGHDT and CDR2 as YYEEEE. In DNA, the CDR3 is TGTGCCAGCAGCCCCTGGGGGGGTGAGACCCAGTACTTC. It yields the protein CASSPWGGETQYF.

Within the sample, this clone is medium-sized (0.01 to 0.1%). The CDR3: CASSPQGGQPFEQYF. The CDR3 nucleotides are TGTGCCAGCAGTCCACAAGGGGGTCAACCTTTCGAGCAGTACTTC. The chain recombines TRBV27 with TRBJ2-7; D possibly corresponds to TRBD1 (6 bases). The CDR3 totals 15 residues. The V gene lost 5 bases and the J gene lost 6 bases, with 20 bases spanning the gap. The germline V gene encodes CDR1 MNHEY and CDR2 SMNVEV (reference sequence).

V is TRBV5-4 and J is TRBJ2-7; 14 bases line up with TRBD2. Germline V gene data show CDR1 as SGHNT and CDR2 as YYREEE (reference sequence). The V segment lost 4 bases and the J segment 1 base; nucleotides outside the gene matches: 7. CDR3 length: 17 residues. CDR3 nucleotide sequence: TGTGCCAGCAGCGCCGGGACTAGCGGGAGCCCTTCCTACGAGCAGTACTTC. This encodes CASSAGTSGSPSYEQYF.

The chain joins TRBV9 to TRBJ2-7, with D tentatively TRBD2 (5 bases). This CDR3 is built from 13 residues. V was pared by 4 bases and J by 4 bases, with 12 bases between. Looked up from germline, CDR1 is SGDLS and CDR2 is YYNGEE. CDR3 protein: CASSFQPGYEQYF. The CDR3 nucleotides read TGTGCCAGCAGCTTCCAACCGGGGTACGAGCAGTACTTC.

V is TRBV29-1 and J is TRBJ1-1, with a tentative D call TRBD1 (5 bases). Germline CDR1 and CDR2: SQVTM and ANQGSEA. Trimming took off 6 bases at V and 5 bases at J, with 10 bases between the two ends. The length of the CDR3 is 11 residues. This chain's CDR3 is CSVGEGTEAFF. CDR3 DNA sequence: TGCAGCGTGGGGGAGGGGACTGAAGCTTTCTTT.

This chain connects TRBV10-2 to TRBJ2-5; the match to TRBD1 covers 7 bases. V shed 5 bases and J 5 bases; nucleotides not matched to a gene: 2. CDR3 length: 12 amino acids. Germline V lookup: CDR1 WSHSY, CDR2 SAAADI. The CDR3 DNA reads TGCGCCAGCAGTACAGGGGTCGAGACCCAGTACTTC. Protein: CASSTGVETQYF.

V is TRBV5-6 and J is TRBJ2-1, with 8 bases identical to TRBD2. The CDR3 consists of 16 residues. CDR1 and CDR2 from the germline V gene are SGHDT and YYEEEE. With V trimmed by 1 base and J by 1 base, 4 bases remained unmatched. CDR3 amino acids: CASSLLLAASYNEQFF. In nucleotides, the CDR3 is TGTGCCAGCAGCTTGCTACTAGCGGCGTCCTACAATGAGCAGTTCTTC. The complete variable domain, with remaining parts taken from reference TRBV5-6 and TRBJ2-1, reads DAGVTQSPTHLIKTRGQQVTLRCSPKSGHDTVSWYQQALGQGPQFIFQYYEEEERQRGNFPDRFSGHQFPNYSSELNVNALLLGDSALYLCASSLLLAASYNEQFFGPGTRLTVL.

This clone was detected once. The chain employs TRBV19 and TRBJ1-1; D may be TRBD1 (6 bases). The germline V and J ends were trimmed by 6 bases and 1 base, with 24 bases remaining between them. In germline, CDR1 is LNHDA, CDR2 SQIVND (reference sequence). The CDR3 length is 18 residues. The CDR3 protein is CASRLNREEKQGNTEAFF. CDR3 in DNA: TGTGCCAGTAGGCTCAACAGGGAAGAAAAGCAGGGGAACACTGAAGCTTTCTTT.

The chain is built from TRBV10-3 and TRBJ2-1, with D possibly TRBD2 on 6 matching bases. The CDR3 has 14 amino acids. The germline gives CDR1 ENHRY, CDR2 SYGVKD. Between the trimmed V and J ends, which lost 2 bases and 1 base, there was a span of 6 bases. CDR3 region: CAISEAGSYNEQFF. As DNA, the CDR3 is TGTGCCATCAGTGAGGCGGGGTCCTACAATGAGCAGTTCTTC.

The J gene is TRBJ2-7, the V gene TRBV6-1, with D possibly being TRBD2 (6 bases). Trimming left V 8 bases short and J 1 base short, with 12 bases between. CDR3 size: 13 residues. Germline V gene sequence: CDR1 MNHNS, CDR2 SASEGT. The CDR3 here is CASSRERSYEQYF. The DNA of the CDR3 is TGTGCCAGCTCACGGGAGAGGTCCTACGAGCAGTACTTC.

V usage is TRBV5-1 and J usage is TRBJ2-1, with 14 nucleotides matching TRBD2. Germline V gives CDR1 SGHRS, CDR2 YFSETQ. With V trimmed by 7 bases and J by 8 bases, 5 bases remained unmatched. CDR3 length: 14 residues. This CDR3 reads CASGTSGRAHEQFF. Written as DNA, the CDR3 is TGCGCCAGCGGGACTAGCGGGAGAGCACATGAGCAGTTCTTC.

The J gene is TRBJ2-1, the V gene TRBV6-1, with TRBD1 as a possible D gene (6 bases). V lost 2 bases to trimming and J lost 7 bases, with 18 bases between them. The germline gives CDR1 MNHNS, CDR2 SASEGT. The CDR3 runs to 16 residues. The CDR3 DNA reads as TGTGCCAGCAGTGAATATAGGGCAGGGGTACGTAATGAGCAGTTCTTC. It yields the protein CASSEYRAGVRNEQFF.

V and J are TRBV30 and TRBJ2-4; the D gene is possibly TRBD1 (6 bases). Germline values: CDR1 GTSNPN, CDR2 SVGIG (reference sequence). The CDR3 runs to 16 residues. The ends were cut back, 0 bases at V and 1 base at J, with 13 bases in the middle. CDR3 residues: CAWSVVGAFAKNIQYF. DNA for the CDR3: TGTGCCTGGAGTGTAGTGGGGGCCTTCGCCAAAAACATTCAGTACTTC. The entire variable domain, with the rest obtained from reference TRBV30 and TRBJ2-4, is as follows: SQTIHQWPATLVQPVGSPLSLECTVEGTSNPNLYWYRQAAGRGLQLLFYSVGIGQISSEVPQNLSASRPQDRQFILSSKKLLLSDSGFYLCAWSVVGAFAKNIQYFGAGTRLSVL.

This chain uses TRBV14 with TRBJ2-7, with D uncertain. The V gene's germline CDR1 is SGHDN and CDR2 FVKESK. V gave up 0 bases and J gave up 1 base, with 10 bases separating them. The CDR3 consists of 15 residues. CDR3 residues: CASSQDLRNSYEQYF. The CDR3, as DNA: TGTGCCAGCAGCCAAGATCTGAGGAATTCCTACGAGCAGTACTTC.

The CDR3 DNA reads as TGCAGCTCAACCGGGACAGGGAGCCCTGATACGCAGTATTTT. Encoded protein: CSSTGTGSPDTQYF. This chain links TRBV29-1 with TRBJ2-3; 9 positions agree with TRBD1. Unmatched junction bases numbered 12, after V lost 8 bases and J lost 6 bases. The CDR3 runs to 14 residues. CDR1 and CDR2 (germline): SQVTM, ANQGSEA.

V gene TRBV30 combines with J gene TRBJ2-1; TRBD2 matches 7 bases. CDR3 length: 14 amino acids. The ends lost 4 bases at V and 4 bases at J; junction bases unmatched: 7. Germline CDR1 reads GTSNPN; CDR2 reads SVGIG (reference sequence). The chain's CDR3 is CAWMGEGRYNEQFF. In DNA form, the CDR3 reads TGTGCCTGGATGGGGGAGGGCCGATACAATGAGCAGTTCTTC.